This entry is about one TCR beta chain. Its specific antigen is unknown. Base qualities are not recorded, but no much larger clone differs from it by a single base. The data derive from a study of blood T cell repertoires in COVID-19 (TCRdb year 2020). At the level of the whole study: Samples covering the acute and convalescent phases of COVID-19 were provided by collaborators in the United States, Italy and Spain. The prospective study material was composed of cDNA or gDNA derived from T cells, B-cell-depleted T cells, or PBMCs. The dataset comprised deeply sampled blood TCRbeta repertoires from subjects exposed to, actively infected with, or recovered from COVID-19. The repertoires were released in a freely available public database intended as a resource for research on the immune response to SARS-CoV-2. Samples came from the ongoing ImmuneRACE study (first 160 participants) plus 1,254 subjects from 6 global collaborators. The sample metadata nearly always contained a de-identified subject ID, COVID-19 status, age in years and sex. HLA class I and class II types, where available, came from metadata supplied by the sample provider rather than from assay-based typing.

V is pruned by 11 bases and J by 5 bases, leaving 7 bases of the junction without a gene match. The CDR3 sequence holds 14 residues, the cysteine and phenylalanine included. Only the CDR3 part of the read is kept: 42 bases, read in frame from the first base. CDR1 and CDR2 are drawn from the germline V gene: SGHTA, FQGNSA. Each collaborating institution followed its own protocols to collect whole blood in K2EDTA tubes. For TCRbeta analysis, collaborator samples were shipped as frozen whole blood, as isolated PBMCs, or as DNA extracted from either sample type. TCRbeta CDR3 regions were amplified from genomic DNA by means of the immunoSEQ Assay, a bias-controlled multiplex PCR. Under the source paper's analysis protocol: The number of nucleated cells in each sample was estimated by amplification of reference gene primers within the assay. To quantify the absolute abundance of each unique TCRbeta CDR3 rearrangement, sequence reads were collapsed and filtered. Productive Simpson clonality was computed per sample as the square root of Simpson's diversity index over productive rearrangements. TCRdb took over this immuneACCESS table, retaining in-frame rearrangements with V and J assigned. Such tables are incomplete; in checked studies, under half of the missing clones stem from an unresolved V gene, and the remainder is unexplained. The DNA gave D and trimming, while V, J and clone size come from that table. The sample has some 200,000 clones on record, about 93% of them singletons. 0.53% of the sample rests with the top ten.

General findings and caveats noted by the study authors: Clinical and demographic metadata were provided uncurated, with the amount varying by source and participant.

The chain links TRBV7-2 with TRBJ2-5; 14 central nucleotides agree with TRBD2. This receptor was obtained from a man in his forties or fifties with acute or convalescent COVID-19. Material: peripheral blood. The CDR3 reads as follows: CALRLAGGTETQYF. Here is the DNA: TGTGCCTTAAGACTAGCGGGGGGGACCGAGACCCAGTACTTC.